These 16 T cell receptor beta chains came from one sample sequenced in a study of CD8+ T cells in alopecia areata (dated by TCRdb to 2016 to 2019). Library prep was done by the immunoSEQ multiplex PCR assay. To provide template for TCR sequencing, every sample had RNA extracted and reverse transcribed into cDNA. Entries here come from immuneACCESS through TCRdb and include only in-frame sequences with V and J called. Some clones fail to appear in such tables; in the studies checked, an unresolved V gene covers under half of the shortfall, and the cause of the remainder is unknown. This sample comprises 210,000 or so clones, under 70% of them detected only once. The ten most abundant clones make up 0.95% to 1.5% of the sample. The treatment or condition label here, explained by the study, means: oral pan-JAK inhibitor, 5-10 mg twice daily. Sample: CD4+ T cells sorted from blood, taken at week 44, from a patient treated with tofacitinib. These receptors were taken from a human donor with alopecia areata.

The rearrangement uses TRBV30 and TRBJ1-6; D may be TRBD1 (5 bases). This CDR3 spans 15 amino acids. V was trimmed by 0 bases and J by 8 bases, leaving 14 bases between them. In germline, CDR1 is GTSNPN, CDR2 SVGIG (reference sequence). The CDR3, as DNA: TGTGCCTGGAGTGTGCGGCAGGGCCGGCATTCACCCCTCCACTTT. Translated: CAWSVRQGRHSPLHF. The full variable domain, in which reference TRBV30 and TRBJ1-6 provide the parts outside the CDR3, is SQTIHQWPATLVQPVGSPLSLECTVEGTSNPNLYWYRQAAGRGLQLLFYSVGIGQISSEVPQNLSASRPQDRQFILSSKKLLLSDSGFYLCAWSVRQGRHSPLHFGNGTRLTVT.

The chain employs TRBV7-2 and TRBJ1-5, with D maybe TRBD1 (5 bases). This CDR3 contains 15 residues. The germline V and J ends were trimmed by 6 bases and 2 bases, with 14 bases remaining between them. The germline gives CDR1 SGHTA, CDR2 FQGNSA. The CDR3 region is CASRLEGVGNQPQHF. The CDR3 DNA reads as TGTGCCAGCAGATTGGAAGGGGTGGGCAATCAGCCCCAGCATTTT.

Turning to this clone: The same CDR3 can be traced to other DNA sequences in this sample. The chain has TRBV25-1 and TRBJ1-2; no firm D call. Germline CDR1 MGHDK, CDR2 SYGVNS. V lost 2 bases and J lost 0, with 1 base in between. The CDR3 covers 12 residues. Here the CDR3 DNA reads TGTGCCAGCAGTGAAGCTAACTATGGCTACACCTTC. The encoded protein is CASSEANYGYTF.

This clone was detected a few times. This CDR3 is also generated by other DNA sequences in the sample. The V gene is TRBV29-1, the J gene TRBJ2-2, with 7 bases lining up with TRBD1. The CDR3 spans 13 residues. V was pared by 5 bases and J by 0 bases, with 0 bases of the junction left unmatched. Germline V gene sequence: CDR1 SQVTM, CDR2 ANQGSEA. The CDR3 nucleotides read TGCAGCGTTACAGGGGCGAACACCGGGGAGCTGTTTTTT. This translates into CSVTGANTGELFF.

The CDR3 sequence: CASSSTGIWDEQYF. As DNA, the CDR3 is TGTGCCAGCAGCTCCACAGGGATATGGGACGAGCAGTACTTC. The chain is built from TRBV11-2 and TRBJ2-7; TRBD1 might be the D (6 bases). This CDR3 region has 14 residues. The V end lost 4 bases, the J end lost 5 bases, and 15 bases lay between the germline ends. Germline lookup yields CDR1 SGHAT and CDR2 FQNNGV.

The CDR3: CSVRQGLWTEAFF. The CDR3, as DNA: TGCAGCGTTCGACAGGGTTTATGGACTGAAGCTTTCTTT. The J gene is TRBJ1-1, the V gene TRBV29-1, with 7 bases fitting TRBD1. V shed 5 bases, J shed 5 bases, and the junction held 8 bases outside the gene matches. CDR3 length: 13 amino acids. Germline CDR1 reads SQVTM; CDR2 reads ANQGSEA.

The genes are TRBV25-1 and TRBJ1-1; no firm D call. The V end was cut by 5 bases, the J end by 3 bases, with 16 bases between. The CDR3 loop spans 15 amino acids. The V gene's germline CDR1 is MGHDK and CDR2 SYGVNS. The CDR3 protein is CASSIHGVGDTEAFF. In nucleotides, the CDR3 is TGTGCCAGCAGTATACACGGGGTGGGTGACACTGAAGCTTTCTTT.

V usage is TRBV6-5 and J usage is TRBJ2-5; D gene unclear. V was trimmed by 0 bases and J by 1 base, leaving 6 bases between them. This CDR3 has 14 amino acids. Germline lookup yields CDR1 MNHEY and CDR2 SVGAGI. The CDR3 sequence is CASSYSAAQETQYF. The DNA for the CDR3 is TGTGCCAGCAGTTACTCGGCAGCCCAAGAGACCCAGTACTTC.

The chain combines TRBV19 with TRBJ1-6; tentatively, D is TRBD1 (5 bases). There are 13 residues in the CDR3. Trimming removed 5 bases at V and 10 bases at J, with 12 bases between. The germline gives CDR1 LNHDA, CDR2 SQIVND (reference sequence). CDR3 loop: CASSPQRTSPLHF. CDR3 DNA sequence: TGTGCCAGTAGTCCCCAGCGGACATCACCCCTCCACTTT.

The chain is built from TRBV20-1 and TRBJ1-1; D unclear. Germline V gives CDR1 DFQATT, CDR2 SNEGSKA (reference sequence). CDR3 length equals 11 residues. Trimming took off 3 bases at V and 4 bases at J, with 6 bases between the two ends. The CDR3 DNA follows: TGCAGTGCTAGTTTAGCCACTGAAGCTTTCTTT. It is translated as CSASLATEAFF.

The rearrangement uses TRBV27 and TRBJ2-1; 9 positions match TRBD1. The CDR3 sequence is 13 residues long. Germline V lookup: CDR1 MNHEY, CDR2 SMNVEV (reference sequence). With 6 bases clipped from V and 8 bases from J, the junction kept 5 bases outside the gene matches. As DNA, the CDR3 is TGTGCCAGCAGAGGACAGGGGTTCGATGAGCAGTTCTTC. Protein product: CASRGQGFDEQFF.

This clone has more than one count but fewer than ten. This chain connects TRBV11-2 to TRBJ2-3; 7 nucleotides line up with TRBD1. Germline assignment: CDR1 SGHAT and CDR2 FQNNGV. The CDR3 has 13 residues. The V and J ends lost 5 bases and 11 bases, in that order; junction bases with no gene match: 10. The CDR3 is CASSPHPGTEQYF. For the CDR3, the DNA is TGTGCCAGCAGCCCCCATCCCGGGACAGAGCAGTATTTT.

The V and J genes are TRBV11-2 and TRBJ2-6; D not certain. V was cut by 1 base and J by 0 bases, with 4 bases left in between. The CDR3 is 15 residues long. Germline CDR1 reads SGHAT; CDR2 reads FQNNGV. The CDR3 loop reads CASSLGSSGANVLTF. The CDR3 region has the DNA TGTGCCAGCAGCTTAGGATCCTCTGGGGCCAACGTCCTGACTTTC.

The chain couples TRBV2 to TRBJ2-3; D may match TRBD1 or TRBD2 (5 bases each). The CDR3 sequence is 15 residues long. Germline V gene data show CDR1 as SNHLY and CDR2 as FYNNEI. V gave up 8 bases and J gave up 0 bases, with 15 bases separating them. The CDR3, as DNA: TGTGCCAGCTGGGCTGCGAGGGGAAGCACAGATACGCAGTATTTT. This gives the protein CASWAARGSTDTQYF.

This clone has a handful of counts. This chain connects TRBV27 to TRBJ1-1, with D possibly being TRBD1 (6 bases). Germline V lookup: CDR1 MNHEY, CDR2 SMNVEV (reference sequence). Trimming cost V 2 bases and J 11 bases, with 12 bases left between them. The CDR3 contains 12 residues. The CDR3 reads CASSLRGQVAFF. Here the CDR3 DNA reads TGTGCCAGCAGTTTACGGGGGCAGGTCGCTTTCTTT.

The genes are TRBV6-5 and TRBJ2-3; D uncertain. The ends were cut back, 0 bases at V and 2 bases at J, with 9 bases in the middle. Per the germline V gene, CDR1 is MNHEY and CDR2 is SVGAGI. The length of the CDR3 is 15 residues. The CDR3 DNA reads TGTGCCAGCAGTTACTCGGGTGGCGCCACAGATACGCAGTATTTT. Protein product: CASSYSGGATDTQYF.